One and the same sample provided the 20 T cell receptor beta chains below, sequenced in a study of blood T cell repertoires in COVID-19. The repertoire was sequenced with immunoSEQ multiplex PCR; TCRdb's copy has only in-frame clones and lacks some. The sample lists 75,000 to 95,000 clones, 70% to 90% seen once, with approximately 4.5% in the top ten. Sequenced: peripheral blood. All receptors come from a man aged 50-60 years with active COVID-19.

The CDR3 bases are TGTGCCAGCAGCTCTCGGGACAGGGGCACAGATACGCAGTATTTT. Translating it yields CASSSRDRGTDTQYF. The rearrangement joins TRBV7-2 to TRBJ2-3, with 9 nucleotides matching TRBD1. The germline V gene encodes CDR1 SGHTA and CDR2 FQGNSA. V trimming: 4 bases; J trimming: 1 base; junction bases outside the gene matches: 3. This CDR3 is 15 amino acids long.

The chain is built from TRBV27 and TRBJ2-7; 10 nucleotides align to TRBD2. V lost 1 base, J lost 6 bases, and 18 bases stayed unmatched. The CDR3 is 19 residues long. Germline values: CDR1 MNHEY, CDR2 SMNVEV (reference sequence). DNA of the CDR3: TGTGCCAGCAGTTTATATATCCCCTATCTAGCGGGGGCCCCCGGCGAGCAGTACTTC. This encodes CASSLYIPYLAGAPGEQYF.

This chain uses TRBV5-6 with TRBJ1-4; D gene uncertain. CDR1 and CDR2 (germline): SGHDT, YYEEEE. Deletions cut 3 bases from V and 3 bases from J, with 6 bases between. This CDR3 is 13 amino acids long. CDR3 loop: CASSSGPNEKLFF. The CDR3 DNA reads TGTGCCAGCAGCTCTGGCCCTAATGAAAAACTGTTTTTT.

The chain has TRBV28 and TRBJ2-1, with 10 bases aligning to TRBD2. V lost 5 bases, J lost 0 bases, and 4 bases stayed unmatched. This CDR3 has 16 residues. In germline, CDR1 is MDHEN, CDR2 SYDVKM. CDR3 sequence: CASSHIAGGSYNEQFF. In DNA, the CDR3 is TGTGCCAGCAGTCATATAGCGGGAGGCTCCTACAATGAGCAGTTCTTC.

The chain uses TRBV7-9 and TRBJ2-7; D is possibly TRBD1 (6 bases). V was pared by 5 bases and J by 2 bases, with 19 bases between. The CDR3 is 16 amino acids. Germline V gene data show CDR1 as SEHNR and CDR2 as FQNEAQ (reference sequence). Written as DNA, the CDR3 is TGTGCCAGCAGCAAAAGCAGGGGCCTGGTACCCTACGAGCAGTACTTC. It specifies CASSKSRGLVPYEQYF. Variable domain in full (rest from reference TRBV7-9 and TRBJ2-7): DTGVSQNPRHKITKRGQNVTFRCDPISEHNRLYWYRQTLGQGPEFLTYFQNEAQLEKSRLLSDRFSAERPKGSFSTLEIQRTEQGDSAMYLCASSKSRGLVPYEQYFGPGTRLTVT.

The chain employs TRBV5-1 and TRBJ2-3; a weak D match, TRBD2 (6 bases). Germline CDR1 and CDR2: SGHRS and YFSETQ. The V and J ends lost 5 bases and 6 bases respectively, with 13 bases between them. The CDR3 spans 13 residues. CDR3 region: CASSWRESDTQYF. The CDR3 DNA reads as TGCGCCAGCAGTTGGCGGGAATCGGATACGCAGTATTTT. Full variable domain (outside the CDR3, taken from reference TRBV5-1 and TRBJ2-3): KAGVTQTPRYLIKTRGQQVTLSCSPISGHRSVSWYQQTPGQGLQFLFEYFSETQRNKGNFPGRFSGRQFSNSRSEMNVSTLELGDSALYLCASSWRESDTQYFGPGTRLTVL.

V is TRBV11-2 and J is TRBJ2-1; TRBD2 agrees at 7 bases. The CDR3 has 14 amino acids. Germline V CDR1 and CDR2: SGHAT, FQNNGV. The V gene end was trimmed by 8 bases and the J gene end by 10 bases; junction bases not matched to a gene: 14. This CDR3 reads CASLPSGGQGEQFF. The CDR3, as DNA: TGTGCCAGCCTTCCTAGCGGAGGTCAGGGCGAGCAGTTCTTC.

The genes are TRBV19 and TRBJ2-7; 12 positions agree with TRBD2. CDR1 is LNHDA and CDR2 is SQIVND in the germline V gene (reference sequence). V lost 3 bases to trimming and J lost 5 bases; unmatched junction nucleotides: 2. The CDR3 extends over 14 amino acids. Here the CDR3 reads CASSILAGGNEQYF. For the CDR3, the DNA is TGTGCCAGTAGTATTCTAGCGGGAGGGAACGAGCAGTACTTC.

The chain combines TRBV7-2 with TRBJ2-7, with TRBD1 matching over 10 bases. The CDR3 spans 15 residues. With V trimmed by 5 bases and J by 3 bases, 7 bases remained unmatched. Germline V gene sequence: CDR1 SGHTA, CDR2 FQGNSA. Written as DNA, the CDR3 is TGTGCCAGCAGCGGAGGGACAGGGGCAGGCTACGAGCAGTACTTC. Amino acid sequence: CASSGGTGAGYEQYF. Full variable domain (remainder filled in from reference TRBV7-2 and TRBJ2-7): GAGVSQSPSNKVTEKGKDVELRCDPISGHTALYWYRQSLGQGLEFLIYFQGNSAPDKSGLPSDRFSAERTGGSVSTLTIQRTQQEDSAVYLCASSGGTGAGYEQYFGPGTRLTVT.

The chain combines TRBV28 with TRBJ2-5; 14 bases agree with TRBD2. Trimming removed 4 bases from V and 5 bases from J; junction bases left unmatched: 6. This CDR3 contains 16 residues. The germline V gene has CDR1 MDHEN and CDR2 SYDVKM. The DNA of the CDR3 is TGTGCCAGCAGTTCCCACCGGACTAGCGGGGGGGAGACCCAGTACTTC. Encoded protein: CASSSHRTSGGETQYF.

The chain combines TRBV9 with TRBJ1-3, with 7 bases fitting TRBD1. The length of the CDR3 is 21 residues. Germline CDR1 is SGDLS and CDR2 is YYNGEE. The V segment lost 3 bases and the J segment 0 bases; nucleotides outside the gene matches: 21. The DNA for the CDR3 is TGTGCCAGCAGCGCCCGTAGACAAGACAGGGATGAAGTGGACTCTGGAAACACCATATATTTT. This translates into CASSARRQDRDEVDSGNTIYF.

The V gene is TRBV7-9, the J gene TRBJ1-2; 8 bases agree with TRBD1. This CDR3 has 13 residues. V gave up 6 bases and J gave up 3 bases; unmatched junction bases: 3. Germline V gene sequence: CDR1 SEHNR, CDR2 FQNEAQ (reference sequence). As DNA, the CDR3 is TGTGCCAGCAGGCCGACAGGGGACTATGGCTACACCTTC. This translates into CASRPTGDYGYTF.

A single count supports this clone. The CDR3 protein is CAVPRQGMVGGYTF. For the CDR3, the DNA is TGTGCCGTTCCAAGACAGGGGATGGTTGGGGGCTACACCTTC. This sequence joins TRBV28 and TRBJ1-2; 8 bases line up with TRBD1. Trimming at V came to 11 bases and at J to 8 bases, leaving 16 bases not matched to a gene. CDR1 and CDR2 from the germline V gene are MDHEN and SYDVKM. The length of the CDR3 is 14 residues.

This chain connects TRBV5-1 to TRBJ2-3, with a tentative D call TRBD2 (6 bases). Germline-derived CDR1 and CDR2 are SGHRS and YFSETQ. V was pared by 5 bases and J by 2 bases, with 12 bases between. The CDR3 has 14 residues. The CDR3 DNA is TGCGCCAGCAGGAGGAGGACTAACACAGATACGCAGTATTTT. It encodes CASRRRTNTDTQYF. Variable domain in full (rest from reference TRBV5-1 and TRBJ2-3): KAGVTQTPRYLIKTRGQQVTLSCSPISGHRSVSWYQQTPGQGLQFLFEYFSETQRNKGNFPGRFSGRQFSNSRSEMNVSTLELGDSALYLCASRRRTNTDTQYFGPGTRLTVL.

The chain combines TRBV7-2 with TRBJ2-1, with D maybe TRBD2 (5 bases). V lost 3 bases and J 0 bases, leaving 9 bases between the germline ends. Germline V gene lookup returns CDR1 SGHTA and CDR2 FQGNSA. CDR3 length: 15 amino acids. In DNA form, the CDR3 reads TGTGCCAGCAGCTTCCTAGGGAGCTCCTACAATGAGCAGTTCTTC. It specifies CASSFLGSSYNEQFF.

The genes are TRBV18 and TRBJ2-7; 9 bases align to TRBD2. The V segment lost 0 bases and the J segment 5 bases; nucleotides outside the gene matches: 5. The CDR3 covers 15 residues. CDR1 is KGHSH and CDR2 is LQKENI in the germline V gene. Written as DNA, the CDR3 is TGTGCCAGCTCACCACCGAGCGGGAGGATCAACGAGCAGTACTTC. Protein product: CASSPPSGRINEQYF.

This clone has just one count. This chain's CDR3 is CAISAGVEQYF. CDR3 in DNA: TGTGCCATCAGTGCCGGAGTGGAGCAGTACTTC. The chain joins TRBV10-3 to TRBJ2-7; D not certain. The CDR3 covers 11 residues. Looked up from germline, CDR1 is ENHRY and CDR2 is SYGVKD. Trimming cost V 4 bases and J 7 bases, with 8 bases left between them.

The rearrangement uses TRBV5-6 and TRBJ2-4; 7 bases map to TRBD1. With 4 bases clipped from V and 5 bases from J, the junction kept 6 bases outside the gene matches. The germline V gene encodes CDR1 SGHDT and CDR2 YYEEEE. The CDR3 has 14 residues. CDR3 residues: CASSRGQLENIQYF. In DNA, the CDR3 is TGTGCCAGCAGCCGGGGACAGCTCGAAAACATTCAGTACTTC.

This chain connects TRBV6-2 or TRBV6-3 to TRBJ2-2; 7 positions agree with TRBD2. The CDR3 totals 14 residues. From germline, CDR1 is MNHEY and CDR2 SVGEGT. The junction had 3 bases not matched to a gene; V was cut back by 2 bases and J by 6 bases. CDR3: CASSYQAGSGELFF. CDR3 bases: TGTGCCAGCAGTTACCAAGCGGGGTCCGGGGAGCTGTTTTTT.

The chain is built from TRBV18 and TRBJ2-3; D perhaps matches TRBD2 (6 bases). The CDR3 spans 14 residues. Deletions cut 4 bases from V and 1 base from J, with 9 bases between. CDR1 is KGHSH, CDR2 LQKENI, per germline. The CDR3 nucleotides read TGTGCCAGCTCACGATCTAGCGGCACAGATACGCAGTATTTT. Translated, it gives CASSRSSGTDTQYF.